The rows below give T cell receptor beta chains drawn from one sample of a study of blood T cell repertoires in COVID-19. Produced via immunoSEQ multiplex PCR; TCRdb's table is partial and in-frame only. The sample holds about 110,000 clones, 76% seen once. The sequencing sample was made of peripheral blood. These receptors all stem from an elderly woman with acute or convalescent COVID-19. Both conserved end residues are trimmed from each CDR3. Clone size, where shown, is once, few, many, or a class for clones that have expanded.

cdr3_aa | clone_size | cdr3_length | j_call | v_call
ASSYLGQGQIDGYT | NA | 14 | TRBJ1-2 | TRBV6-6
ASSLSGTGLQPQH | few | 13 | TRBJ1-5 | TRBV9
ASSPSGSNEQF | NA | 11 | TRBJ2-1 | TRBV28
ASSELRQGTAYEQY | once | 14 | TRBJ2-7 | TRBV10-1
ASSQGTDGNTIY | NA | 12 | TRBJ1-3 | TRBV7-9
ASSQDWPGYGNTIY | NA | 14 | TRBJ1-3 | TRBV4-1
ASRASGAPSTDTQY | few | 14 | TRBJ2-3 | TRBV19
ASSLGGGGNQPQH | few | 13 | TRBJ1-5 | TRBV28
ASSFRGLAYNEQF | NA | 13 | TRBJ2-1 | TRBV6-5
ASSRGLSGSEAF | NA | 12 | TRBJ1-1 | TRBV6-4
ASSQGQGASTGELF | NA | 14 | TRBJ2-2 | TRBV4-2
ASSPSAGGNYGYT | many | 13 | TRBJ1-2 | TRBV27
ASSTGQGLTPNTEAF | NA | 15 | TRBJ1-1 | TRBV5-1
ASSYGGLVTDTQY | NA | 13 | TRBJ2-3 | TRBV6-5
ASSGQGDTEAF | NA | 11 | TRBJ1-1 | TRBV9
SVALLRAETEAF | NA | 12 | TRBJ1-1 | TRBV29-1
SVALDRGGEQY | NA | 11 | TRBJ2-7 | TRBV29-1
SGGQGANEQY | NA | 10 | TRBJ2-7 | TRBV29-1
ASRLGFDNIQY | few | 11 | TRBJ2-4 | TRBV27
ASSDMRAGTHGYT | NA | 13 | TRBJ1-2 | TRBV2
ASSGRDRGHNSPLH | once | 14 | TRBJ1-6 | TRBV21-1
ASSPGVSSTDTQY | NA | 13 | TRBJ2-3 | TRBV7-9
AIRLTGDTEAF | NA | 11 | TRBJ1-1 | TRBV10-3
ASTQGGAGGFEQY | NA | 13 | TRBJ2-7 | TRBV3-1/TRBV3-2
ASSQDAQGRQNEKLF | NA | 15 | TRBJ1-4 | TRBV4-1
ASTQGHGEQY | NA | 10 | TRBJ2-7 | TRBV5-5
ASSLDMNTEAF | many | 11 | TRBJ1-1 | TRBV7-9
AWKLAGIGTQY | once | 11 | TRBJ2-5 | TRBV30
ASTIQGGELF | NA | 10 | TRBJ2-2 | TRBV11-1
ASSTNYNSPLH | once | 11 | TRBJ1-6 | TRBV28
ASSYGGGSNEQF | few | 12 | TRBJ2-1 | TRBV28
ASSEVGANIQY | NA | 11 | TRBJ2-4 | TRBV2
ASSPGLAPTDTQY | NA | 13 | TRBJ2-3 | TRBV18
ASSGVAGSTFYGYT | NA | 14 | TRBJ1-2 | TRBV5-1